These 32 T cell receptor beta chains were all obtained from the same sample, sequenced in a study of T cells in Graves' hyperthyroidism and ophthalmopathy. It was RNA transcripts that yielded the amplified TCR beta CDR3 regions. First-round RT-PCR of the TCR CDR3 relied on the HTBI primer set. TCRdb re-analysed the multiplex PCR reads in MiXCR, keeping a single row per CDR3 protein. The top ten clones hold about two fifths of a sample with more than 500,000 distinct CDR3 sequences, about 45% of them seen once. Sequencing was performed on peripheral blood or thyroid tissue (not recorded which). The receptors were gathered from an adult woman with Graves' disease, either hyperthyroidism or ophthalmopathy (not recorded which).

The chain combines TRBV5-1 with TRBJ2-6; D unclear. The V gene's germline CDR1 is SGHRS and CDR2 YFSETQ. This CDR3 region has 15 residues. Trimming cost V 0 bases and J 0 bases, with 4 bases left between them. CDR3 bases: TGCGCCAGCAGCTTGGAGATCTCTGGGGCCAACGTCCTGACTTTC. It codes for CASSLEISGANVLTF.

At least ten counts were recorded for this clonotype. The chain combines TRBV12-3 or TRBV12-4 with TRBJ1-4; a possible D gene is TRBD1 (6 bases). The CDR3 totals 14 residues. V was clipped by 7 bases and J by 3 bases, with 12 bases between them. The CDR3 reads CASTKNRANEKLFF. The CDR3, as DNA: TGTGCCAGCACTAAAAACAGGGCTAATGAAAAACTGTTTTTT.

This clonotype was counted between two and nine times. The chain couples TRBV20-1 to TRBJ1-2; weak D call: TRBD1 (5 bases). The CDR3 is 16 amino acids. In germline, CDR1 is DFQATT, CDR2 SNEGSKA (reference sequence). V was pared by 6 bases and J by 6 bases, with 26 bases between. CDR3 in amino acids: CSAGLAGVPGDDGYTF. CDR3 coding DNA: TGCAGTGCCGGACTAGCGGGAGTGCCCGGGGACGATGGCTACACCTTC.

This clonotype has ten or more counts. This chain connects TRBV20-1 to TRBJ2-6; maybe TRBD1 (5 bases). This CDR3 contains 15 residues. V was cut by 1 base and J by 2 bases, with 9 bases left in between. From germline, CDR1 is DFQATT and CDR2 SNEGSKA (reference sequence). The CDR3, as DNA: TGCAGTGCTAGAGGGTCAGGGACTGGGGCCAACGTCCTGACTTTC. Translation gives CSARGSGTGANVLTF.

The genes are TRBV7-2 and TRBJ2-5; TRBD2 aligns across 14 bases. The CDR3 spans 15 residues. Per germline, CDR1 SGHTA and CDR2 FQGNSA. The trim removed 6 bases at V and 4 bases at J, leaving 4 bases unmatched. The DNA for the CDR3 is TGTGCCAGCAGTGAGGGACTAGCGGGAGTAGAGACCCAGTACTTC. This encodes CASSEGLAGVETQYF.

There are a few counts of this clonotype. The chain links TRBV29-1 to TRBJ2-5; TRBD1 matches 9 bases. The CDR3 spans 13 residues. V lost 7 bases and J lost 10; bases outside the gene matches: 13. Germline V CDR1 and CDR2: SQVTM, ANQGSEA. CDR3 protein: CSAMGDRASFQYF. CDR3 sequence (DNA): TGCAGCGCCATGGGGGACAGGGCTTCGTTCCAGTACTTC.

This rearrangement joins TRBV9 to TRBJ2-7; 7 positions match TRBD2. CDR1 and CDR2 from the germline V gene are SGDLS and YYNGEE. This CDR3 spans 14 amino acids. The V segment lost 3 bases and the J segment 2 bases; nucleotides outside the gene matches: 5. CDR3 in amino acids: CASSAGLGPYEQYF. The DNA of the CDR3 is TGTGCCAGCAGCGCCGGACTAGGACCCTACGAGCAGTACTTC.

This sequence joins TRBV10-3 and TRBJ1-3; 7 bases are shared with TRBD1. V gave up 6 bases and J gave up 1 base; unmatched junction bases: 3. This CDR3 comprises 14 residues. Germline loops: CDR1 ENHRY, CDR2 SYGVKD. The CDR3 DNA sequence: TGTGCCATCAGACCGGGACAGTCTGGAAACACCATATATTTT. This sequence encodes CAIRPGQSGNTIYF.

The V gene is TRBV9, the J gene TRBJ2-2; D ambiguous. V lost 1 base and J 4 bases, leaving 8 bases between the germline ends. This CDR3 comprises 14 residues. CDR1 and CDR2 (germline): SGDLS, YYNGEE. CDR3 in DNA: TGTGCCAGCAGCGTAAAAGGCCTCACCGGGGAGCTGTTTTTT. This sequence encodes CASSVKGLTGELFF.

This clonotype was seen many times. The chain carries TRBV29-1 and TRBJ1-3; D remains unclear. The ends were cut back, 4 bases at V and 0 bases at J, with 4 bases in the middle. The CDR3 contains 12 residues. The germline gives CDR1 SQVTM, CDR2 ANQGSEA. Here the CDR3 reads CSVGNSGNTIYF. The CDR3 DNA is TGCAGCGTTGGGAACTCTGGAAACACCATATATTTT.

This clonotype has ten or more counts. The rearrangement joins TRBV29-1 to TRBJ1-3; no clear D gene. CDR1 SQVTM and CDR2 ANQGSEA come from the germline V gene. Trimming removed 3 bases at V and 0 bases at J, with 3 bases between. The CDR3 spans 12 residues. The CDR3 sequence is CSVDSSGNTIYF. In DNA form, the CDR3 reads TGCAGCGTTGACAGCTCTGGAAACACCATATATTTT. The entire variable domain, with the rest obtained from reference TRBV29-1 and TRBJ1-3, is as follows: SAVISQKPSRDICQRGTSLTIQCQVDSQVTMMFWYRQQPGQSLTLIATANQGSEATYESGFVIDKFPISRPNLTFSTLTVSNMSPEDSSIYLCSVDSSGNTIYFGEGSWLTVV.

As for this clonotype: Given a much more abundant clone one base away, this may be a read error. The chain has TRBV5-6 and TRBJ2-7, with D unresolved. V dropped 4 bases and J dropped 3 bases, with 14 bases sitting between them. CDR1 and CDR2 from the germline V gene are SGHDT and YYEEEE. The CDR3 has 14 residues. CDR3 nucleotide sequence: TGTGCCAGCAGCGAGACCCCCCGAGTCTACGAGCAGTACTTC. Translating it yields CASSETPRVYEQYF.

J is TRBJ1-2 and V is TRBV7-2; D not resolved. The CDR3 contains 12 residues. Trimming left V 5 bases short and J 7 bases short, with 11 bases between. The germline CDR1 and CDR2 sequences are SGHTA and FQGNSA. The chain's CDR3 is CASSQNSIGYTF. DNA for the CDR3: TGTGCCAGCAGCCAAAATTCCATTGGCTACACCTTC. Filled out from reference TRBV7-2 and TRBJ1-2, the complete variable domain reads GAGVSQSPSNKVTEKGKDVELRCDPISGHTALYWYRQSLGQGLEFLIYFQGNSAPDKSGLPSDRFSAERTGGSVSTLTIQRTQQEDSAVYLCASSQNSIGYTFGSGTRLTVV.

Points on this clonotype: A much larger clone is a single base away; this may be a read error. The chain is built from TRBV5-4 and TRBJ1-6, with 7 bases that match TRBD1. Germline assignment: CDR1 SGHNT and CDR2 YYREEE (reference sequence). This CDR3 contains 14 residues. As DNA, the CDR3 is TGTGCCAGCAGCCCGGGACAGACTAATTCACCCCCCCACTTT. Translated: CASSPGQTNSPPHF.

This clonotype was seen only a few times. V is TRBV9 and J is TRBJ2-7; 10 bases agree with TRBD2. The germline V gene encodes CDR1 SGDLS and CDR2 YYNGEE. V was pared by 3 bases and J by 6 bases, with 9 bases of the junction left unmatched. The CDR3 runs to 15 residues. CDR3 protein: CASSATLAGVSEQYF. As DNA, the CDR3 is TGTGCCAGCAGCGCTACCCTAGCGGGAGTATCCGAGCAGTACTTC.

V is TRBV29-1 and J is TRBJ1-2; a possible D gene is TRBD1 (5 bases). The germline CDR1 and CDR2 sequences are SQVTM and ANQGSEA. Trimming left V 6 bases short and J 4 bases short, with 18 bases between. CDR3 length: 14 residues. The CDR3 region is CSVSRGTAPYGYTF. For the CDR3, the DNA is TGCAGCGTCTCGCGGGGGACGGCCCCCTATGGCTACACCTTC.

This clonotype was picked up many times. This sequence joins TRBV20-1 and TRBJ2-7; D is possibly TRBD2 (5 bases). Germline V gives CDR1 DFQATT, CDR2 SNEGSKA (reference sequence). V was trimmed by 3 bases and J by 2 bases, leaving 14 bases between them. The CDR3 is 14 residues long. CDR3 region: CSASKRGPTYEQYF. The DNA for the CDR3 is TGCAGTGCTAGTAAGCGCGGGCCCACCTACGAGCAGTACTTC.

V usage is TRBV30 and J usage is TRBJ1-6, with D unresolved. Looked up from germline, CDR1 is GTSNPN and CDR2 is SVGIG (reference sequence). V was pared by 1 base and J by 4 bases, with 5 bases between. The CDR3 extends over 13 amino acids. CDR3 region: CAWSGGYNSPLHF. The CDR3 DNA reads TGTGCCTGGAGTGGTGGGTATAATTCACCCCTCCACTTT.

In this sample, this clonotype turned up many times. The CDR3 coding sequence is TGCAGTGCTAGAAGGCGGGCAGGGGATTCACCCCTCCACTTT. Amino acids: CSARRRAGDSPLHF. The gene calls are TRBV20-1 and TRBJ1-6; possibly TRBD1 for D (6 bases). The length of the CDR3 is 14 residues. V lost 2 bases, J lost 8 bases, and 13 bases lay in between. Germline assignment: CDR1 DFQATT and CDR2 SNEGSKA (reference sequence).

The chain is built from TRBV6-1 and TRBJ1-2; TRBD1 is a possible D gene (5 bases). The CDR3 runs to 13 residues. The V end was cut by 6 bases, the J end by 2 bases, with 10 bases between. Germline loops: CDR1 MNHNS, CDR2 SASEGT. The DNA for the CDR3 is TGTGCCAGCAGGGACAACGTCAACTATGGCTACACCTTC. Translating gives CASRDNVNYGYTF.

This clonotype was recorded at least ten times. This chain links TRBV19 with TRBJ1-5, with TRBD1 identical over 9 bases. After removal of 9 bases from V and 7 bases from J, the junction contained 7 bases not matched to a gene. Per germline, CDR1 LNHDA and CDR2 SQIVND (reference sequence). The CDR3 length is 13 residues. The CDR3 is CASRGQGYQPQHF. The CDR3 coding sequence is TGTGCCAGCAGGGGACAGGGATACCAGCCCCAGCATTTT.

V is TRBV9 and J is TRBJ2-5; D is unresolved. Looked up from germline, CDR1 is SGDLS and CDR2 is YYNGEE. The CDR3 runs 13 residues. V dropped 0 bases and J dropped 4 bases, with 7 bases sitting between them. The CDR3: CASSVDGGETQYF. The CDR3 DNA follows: TGTGCCAGCAGCGTAGATGGCGGAGAGACCCAGTACTTC. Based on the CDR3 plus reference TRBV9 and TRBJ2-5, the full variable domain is DSGVTQTPKHLITATGQRVTLRCSPRSGDLSVYWYQQSLDQGLQFLIQYYNGEERAKGNILERFSAQQFPDLHSELNLSSLELGDSALYFCASSVDGGETQYFGPGTRLLVL.

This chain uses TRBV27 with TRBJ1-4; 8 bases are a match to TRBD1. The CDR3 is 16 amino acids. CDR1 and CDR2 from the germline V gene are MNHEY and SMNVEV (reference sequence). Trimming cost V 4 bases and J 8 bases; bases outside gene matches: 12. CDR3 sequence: CASSSSGQGGREKLFF. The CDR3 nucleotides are TGTGCCAGCAGTTCCTCCGGACAGGGAGGGCGGGAAAAACTGTTTTTT.

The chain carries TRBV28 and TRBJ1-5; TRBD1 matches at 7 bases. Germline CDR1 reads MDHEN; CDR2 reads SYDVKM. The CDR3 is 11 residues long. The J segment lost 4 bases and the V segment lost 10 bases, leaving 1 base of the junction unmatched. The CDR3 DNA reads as TGTGCCACGGGACAGAATCAGCCCCAGCATTTT. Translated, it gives CATGQNQPQHF. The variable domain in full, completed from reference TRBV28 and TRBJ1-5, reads DVKVTQSSRYLVKRTGEKVFLECVQDMDHENMFWYRQDPGLGLRLIYFSYDVKMKEKGDIPEGYSVSREKKERFSLILESASTNQTSMYLCATGQNQPQHFGDGTRLSIL.

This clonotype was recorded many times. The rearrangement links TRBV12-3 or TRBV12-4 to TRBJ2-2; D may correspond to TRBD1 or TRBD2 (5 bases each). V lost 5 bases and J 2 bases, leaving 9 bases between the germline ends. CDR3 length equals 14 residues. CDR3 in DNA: TGTGCCAGCAGTGACGGGGCCAACACCGGGGAGCTGTTTTTT. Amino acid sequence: CASSDGANTGELFF.

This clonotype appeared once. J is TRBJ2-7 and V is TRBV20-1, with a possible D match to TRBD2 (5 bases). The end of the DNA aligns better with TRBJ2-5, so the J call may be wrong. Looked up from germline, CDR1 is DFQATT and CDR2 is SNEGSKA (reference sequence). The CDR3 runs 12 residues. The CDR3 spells CSAGEGMETQYF. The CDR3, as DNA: TGCAGTGCGGGAGAGGGAATGGAGACCCAGTACTTC.

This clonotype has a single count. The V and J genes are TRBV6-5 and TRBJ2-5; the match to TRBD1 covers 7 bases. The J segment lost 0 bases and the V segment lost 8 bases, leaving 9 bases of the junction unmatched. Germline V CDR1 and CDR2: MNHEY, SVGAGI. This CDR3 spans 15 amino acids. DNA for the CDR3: TGTGCCAGCCTTACGCCAGGGGGATACCAAGAGACCCAGTACTTC. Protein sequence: CASLTPGGYQETQYF.

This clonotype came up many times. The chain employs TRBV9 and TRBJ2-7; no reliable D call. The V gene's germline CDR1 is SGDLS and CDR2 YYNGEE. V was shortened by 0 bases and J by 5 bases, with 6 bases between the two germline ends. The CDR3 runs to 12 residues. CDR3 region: CASSVGGDEQYF. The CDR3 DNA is TGTGCCAGCAGCGTAGGTGGGGACGAGCAGTACTTC.

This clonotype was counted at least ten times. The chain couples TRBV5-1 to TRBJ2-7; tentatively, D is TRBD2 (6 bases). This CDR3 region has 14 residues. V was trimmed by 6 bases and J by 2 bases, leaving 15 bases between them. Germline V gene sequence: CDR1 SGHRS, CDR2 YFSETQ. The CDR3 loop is CASKRDLGPYEQYF. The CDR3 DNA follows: TGCGCCAGCAAACGGGACTTAGGGCCCTACGAGCAGTACTTC.

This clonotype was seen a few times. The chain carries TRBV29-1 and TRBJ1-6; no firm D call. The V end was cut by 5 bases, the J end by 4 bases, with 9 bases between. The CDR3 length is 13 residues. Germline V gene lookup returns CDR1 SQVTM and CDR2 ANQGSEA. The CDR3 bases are TGCAGCGTTTCGGAGGAATATAATTCACCCCTCCACTTT. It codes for CSVSEEYNSPLHF.

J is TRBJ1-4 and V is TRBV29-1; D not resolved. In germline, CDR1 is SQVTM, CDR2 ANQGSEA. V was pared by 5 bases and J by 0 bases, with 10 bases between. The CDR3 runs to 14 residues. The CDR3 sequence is CSVSRAATNEKLFF. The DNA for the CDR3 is TGCAGCGTTTCCCGCGCCGCAACTAATGAAAAACTGTTTTTT.

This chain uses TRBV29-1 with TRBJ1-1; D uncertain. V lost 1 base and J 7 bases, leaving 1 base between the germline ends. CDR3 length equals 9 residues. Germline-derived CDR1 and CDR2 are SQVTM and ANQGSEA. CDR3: CSVEGEAFF. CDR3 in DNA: TGCAGCGTTGAAGGTGAAGCTTTCTTT.